Here is one T cell receptor (beta chain) with its context. Per the original data handling: Cell counts per sample came from amplifying reference gene primers. TCRdb's table, derived via immunoSEQ multiplex PCR, lists solely in-frame clones and lacks some. V and J calls plus clone size are reproduced from that table; the DNA served to infer D and trimming. The data contain around 270,000 clones, around nine tenths of them singletons. This specimen belongs to a study of blood T cell repertoires in COVID-19. In the study overall: COVID-19 samples collected from the United States, Italy and Spain covered acute and convalescent phases. From T cells, B-cell-depleted T cells, or PBMCs came the material, which was cDNA or gDNA.

CDR3 size: 15 residues. V was clipped by 2 bases and J by 14 bases, with 19 bases between them. Germline V gene sequence: CDR1 MGHRA, CDR2 YSYEKL. This sequence originates from a man aged 25-45 years with active or convalescent COVID-19. Sequencing was done on a sample of peripheral blood. The V gene is TRBV4-1, the J gene TRBJ1-6, with D possibly being TRBD1 (5 bases). This chain's CDR3 is CASSQTPGAGKSLHF. The CDR3 DNA reads as TGCGCCAGCAGCCAAACCCCCGGGGCGGGGAAGTCCCTCCACTTT.